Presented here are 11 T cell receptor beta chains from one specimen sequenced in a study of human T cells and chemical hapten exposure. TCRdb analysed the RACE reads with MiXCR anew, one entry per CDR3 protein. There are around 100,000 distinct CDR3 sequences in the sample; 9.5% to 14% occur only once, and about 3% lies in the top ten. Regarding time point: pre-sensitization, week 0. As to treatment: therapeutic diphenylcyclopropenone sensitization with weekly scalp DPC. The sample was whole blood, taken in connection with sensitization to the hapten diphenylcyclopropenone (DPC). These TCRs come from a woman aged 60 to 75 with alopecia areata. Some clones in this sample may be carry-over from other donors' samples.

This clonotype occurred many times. The CDR3, as DNA: TGTGCCAGCAGCTTAGATGGGACCTACACTGAAGCTTTCTTT. Translated, it gives CASSLDGTYTEAFF. This chain uses TRBV11-2 with TRBJ1-1, with D possibly TRBD1 on 5 matching bases. Germline values: CDR1 SGHAT, CDR2 FQNNGV. This CDR3 spans 14 amino acids. With 0 bases removed from V and 3 bases from J, the gap between germline ends came to 8 bases. The whole variable domain, filled in from reference TRBV11-2 and TRBJ1-1, reads EAGVAQSPRYKIIEKRQSVAFWCNPISGHATLYWYQQILGQGPKLLIQFQNNGVVDDSQLPKDRFSAERLKGVDSTLKIQPAKLEDSAVYLCASSLDGTYTEAFFGQGTRLTVV.

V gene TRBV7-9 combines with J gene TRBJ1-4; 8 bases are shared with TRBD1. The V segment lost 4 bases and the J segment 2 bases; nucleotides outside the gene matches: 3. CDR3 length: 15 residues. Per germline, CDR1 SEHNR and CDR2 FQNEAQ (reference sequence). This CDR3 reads CASSSWDRTNEKLFF. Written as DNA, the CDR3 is TGTGCCAGCAGCTCCTGGGACAGGACTAATGAAAAACTGTTTTTT.

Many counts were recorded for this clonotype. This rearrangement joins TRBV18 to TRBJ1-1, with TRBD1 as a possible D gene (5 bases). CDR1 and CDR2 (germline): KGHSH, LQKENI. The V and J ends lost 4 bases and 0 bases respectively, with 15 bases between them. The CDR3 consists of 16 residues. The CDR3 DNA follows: TGTGCCAGCTCACAGTTTCAGGGAGGGATGAACACTGAAGCTTTCTTT. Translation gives CASSQFQGGMNTEAFF.

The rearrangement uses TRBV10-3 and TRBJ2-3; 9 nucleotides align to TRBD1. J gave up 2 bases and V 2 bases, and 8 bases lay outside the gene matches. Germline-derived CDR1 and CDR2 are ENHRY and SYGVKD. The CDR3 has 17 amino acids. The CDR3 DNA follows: TGTGCCATCAGTGAGACCGGGACAGGGCTAAACACAGATACGCAGTATTTT. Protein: CAISETGTGLNTDTQYF.

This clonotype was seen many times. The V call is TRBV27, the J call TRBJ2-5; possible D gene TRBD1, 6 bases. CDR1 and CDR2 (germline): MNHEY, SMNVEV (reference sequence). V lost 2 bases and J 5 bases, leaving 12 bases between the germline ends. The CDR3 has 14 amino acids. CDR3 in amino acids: CASSLMGARETQYF. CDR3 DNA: TGTGCCAGCAGTTTAATGGGGGCGCGGGAGACCCAGTACTTC.

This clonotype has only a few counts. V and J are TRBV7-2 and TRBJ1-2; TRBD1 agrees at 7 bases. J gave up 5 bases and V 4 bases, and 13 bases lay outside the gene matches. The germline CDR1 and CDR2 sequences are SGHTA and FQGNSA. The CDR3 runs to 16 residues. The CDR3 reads CASSYGQAPEEYGYTF. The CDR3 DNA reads TGTGCCAGCAGCTACGGACAGGCCCCCGAGGAGTATGGCTACACCTTC.

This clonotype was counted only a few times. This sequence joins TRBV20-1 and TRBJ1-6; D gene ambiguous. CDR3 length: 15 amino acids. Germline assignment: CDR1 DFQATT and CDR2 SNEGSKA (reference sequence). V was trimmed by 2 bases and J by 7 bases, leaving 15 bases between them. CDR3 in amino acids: CSARRVAAGNSPLHF. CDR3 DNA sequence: TGCAGTGCTAGAAGGGTTGCTGCGGGGAATTCACCCCTCCACTTT.

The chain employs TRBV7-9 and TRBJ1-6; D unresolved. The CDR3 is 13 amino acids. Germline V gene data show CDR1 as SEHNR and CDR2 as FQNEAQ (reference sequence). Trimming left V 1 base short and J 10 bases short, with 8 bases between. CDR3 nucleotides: TGTGCCAGCAGCTTAGAGACCGGATCACCCCTCCACTTT. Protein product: CASSLETGSPLHF. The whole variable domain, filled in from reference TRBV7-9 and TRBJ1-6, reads DTGVSQNPRHKITKRGQNVTFRCDPISEHNRLYWYRQTLGQGPEFLTYFQNEAQLEKSRLLSDRFSAERPKGSFSTLEIQRTEQGDSAMYLCASSLETGSPLHFGNGTRLTVT.

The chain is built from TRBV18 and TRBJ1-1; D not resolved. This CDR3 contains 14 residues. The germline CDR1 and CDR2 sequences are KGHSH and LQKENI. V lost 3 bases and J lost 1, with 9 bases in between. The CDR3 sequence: CASSPITENTEAFF. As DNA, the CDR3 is TGTGCCAGCTCACCGATTACAGAGAACACTGAAGCTTTCTTT.

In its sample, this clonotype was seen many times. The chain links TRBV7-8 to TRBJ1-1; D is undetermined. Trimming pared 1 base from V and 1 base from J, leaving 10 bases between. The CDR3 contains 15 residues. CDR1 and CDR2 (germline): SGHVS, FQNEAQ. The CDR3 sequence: CASSLVQYGNTEAFF. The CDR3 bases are TGTGCCAGCAGCTTAGTCCAGTACGGGAACACTGAAGCTTTCTTT.

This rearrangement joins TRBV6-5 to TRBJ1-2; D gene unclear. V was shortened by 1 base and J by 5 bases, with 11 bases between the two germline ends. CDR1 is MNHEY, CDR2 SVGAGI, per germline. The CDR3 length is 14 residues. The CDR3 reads CASSYFPTGYGYTF. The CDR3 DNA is TGTGCCAGCAGTTACTTCCCCACGGGTTATGGCTACACCTTC.